The source of this T cell receptor beta chain is a study of cytomegalovirus exposure and HLA in healthy donors. Study-wide results and caveats: Most of the CMV-associated TCR beta chains (in a later analysis) appeared to be HLA-restricted. A later analysis reported that several of the most significant clusters appeared to be linked to common viral pathogens, among them Epstein-Barr virus. Later on, an analysis showed TCR association rates differing by HLA locus, with DRB1 the most and HLA-C the fewest.

With regard to this clone: Its specificity is unknown.

Trimming stripped 9 bases from V and 0 bases from J, with 5 bases between. The CDR3 extends over 11 amino acids. Germline lookup yields CDR1 SNHLY and CDR2 FYNNEI. The primer mix had 60 Vbeta and 13 Jbeta primers. Method: immunoSEQ multiplex PCR; TCRdb's copy keeps in-frame clones and lacks some. Of around 90,000 clones detected, around 85% appear once; the ten largest clones hold around 3%. Sequences were obtained from PBMCs. This clonotype originated in a man younger than 40 in good health and CMV-seronegative. This rearrangement joins TRBV2 to TRBJ1-1, with D hard to call. CDR3 protein: CASNLNTEAFF. In DNA form, the CDR3 reads TGTGCCAGTAACTTGAACACTGAAGCTTTCTTT. Supplemented by reference TRBV2 and TRBJ1-1, the full variable domain reads EPEVTQTPSHQVTQMGQEVILRCVPISNHLYFYWYRQILGQKVEFLVSFYNNEISEKSEIFDDQFSVERPDGSNFTLKIRSTKLEDSAMYFCASNLNTEAFFGQGTRLTVV.